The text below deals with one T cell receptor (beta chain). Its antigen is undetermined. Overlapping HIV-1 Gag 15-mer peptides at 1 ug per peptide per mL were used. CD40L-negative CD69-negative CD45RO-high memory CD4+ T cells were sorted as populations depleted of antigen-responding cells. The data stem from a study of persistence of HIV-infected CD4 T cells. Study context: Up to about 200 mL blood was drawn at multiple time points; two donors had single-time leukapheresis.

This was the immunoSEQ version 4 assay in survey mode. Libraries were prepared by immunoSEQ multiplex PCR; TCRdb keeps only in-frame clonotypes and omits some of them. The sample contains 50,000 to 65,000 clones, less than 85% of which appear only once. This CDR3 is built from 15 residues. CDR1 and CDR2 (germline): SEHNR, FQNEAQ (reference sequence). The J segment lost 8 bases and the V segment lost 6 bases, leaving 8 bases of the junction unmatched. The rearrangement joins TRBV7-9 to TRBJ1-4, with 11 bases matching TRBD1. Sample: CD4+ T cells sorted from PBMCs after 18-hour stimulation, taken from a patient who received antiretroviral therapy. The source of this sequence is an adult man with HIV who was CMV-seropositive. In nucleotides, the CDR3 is TGTGCCAGCAGTCCTTCGGGGACAGGGGGAGAAAAACTGTTTTTT. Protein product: CASSPSGTGGEKLFF. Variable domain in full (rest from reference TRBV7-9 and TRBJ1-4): DTGVSQNPRHKITKRGQNVTFRCDPISEHNRLYWYRQTLGQGPEFLTYFQNEAQLEKSRLLSDRFSAERPKGSFSTLEIQRTEQGDSAMYLCASSPSGTGGEKLFFGSGTQLSVL.